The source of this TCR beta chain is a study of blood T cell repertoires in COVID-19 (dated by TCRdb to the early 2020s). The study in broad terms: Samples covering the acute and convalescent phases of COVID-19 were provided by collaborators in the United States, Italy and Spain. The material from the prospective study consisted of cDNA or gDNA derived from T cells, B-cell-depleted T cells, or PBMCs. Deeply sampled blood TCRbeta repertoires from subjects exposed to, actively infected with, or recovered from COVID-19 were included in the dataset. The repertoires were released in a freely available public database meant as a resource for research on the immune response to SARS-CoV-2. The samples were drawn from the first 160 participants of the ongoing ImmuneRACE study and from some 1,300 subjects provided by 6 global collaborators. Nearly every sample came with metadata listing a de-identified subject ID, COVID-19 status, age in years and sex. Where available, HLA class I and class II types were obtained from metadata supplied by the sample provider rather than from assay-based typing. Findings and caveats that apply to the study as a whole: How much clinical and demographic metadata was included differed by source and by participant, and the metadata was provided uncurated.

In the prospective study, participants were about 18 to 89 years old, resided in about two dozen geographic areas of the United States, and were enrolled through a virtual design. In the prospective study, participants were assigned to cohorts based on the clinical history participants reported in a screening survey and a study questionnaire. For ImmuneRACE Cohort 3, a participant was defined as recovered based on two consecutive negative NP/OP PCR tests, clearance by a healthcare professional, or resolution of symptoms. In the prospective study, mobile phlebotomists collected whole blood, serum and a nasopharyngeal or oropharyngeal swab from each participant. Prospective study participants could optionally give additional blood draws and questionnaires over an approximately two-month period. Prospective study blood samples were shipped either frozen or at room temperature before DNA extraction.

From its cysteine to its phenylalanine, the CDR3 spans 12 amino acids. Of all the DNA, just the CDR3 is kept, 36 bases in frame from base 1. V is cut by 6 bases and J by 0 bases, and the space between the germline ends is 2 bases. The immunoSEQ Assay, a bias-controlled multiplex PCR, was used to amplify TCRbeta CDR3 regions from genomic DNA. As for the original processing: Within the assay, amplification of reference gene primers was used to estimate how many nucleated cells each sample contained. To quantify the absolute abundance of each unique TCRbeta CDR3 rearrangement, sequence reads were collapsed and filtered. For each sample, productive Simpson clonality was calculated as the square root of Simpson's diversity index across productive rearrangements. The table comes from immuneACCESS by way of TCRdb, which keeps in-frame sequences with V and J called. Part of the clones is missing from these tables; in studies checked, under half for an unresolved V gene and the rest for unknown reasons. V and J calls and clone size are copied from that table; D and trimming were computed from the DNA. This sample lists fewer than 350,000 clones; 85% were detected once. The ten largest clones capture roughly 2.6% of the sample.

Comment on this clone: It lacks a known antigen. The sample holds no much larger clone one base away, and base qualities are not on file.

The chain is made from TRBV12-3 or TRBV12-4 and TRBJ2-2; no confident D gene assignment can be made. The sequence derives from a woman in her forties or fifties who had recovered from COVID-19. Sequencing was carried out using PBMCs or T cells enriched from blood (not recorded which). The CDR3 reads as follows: CASSSNTGELFF. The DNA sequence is TGTGCCAGCAGCTCGAACACCGGGGAGCTGTTTTTT.